Shown below are 19 T cell receptor beta chains from a single sample sequenced in a study of cytomegalovirus exposure and HLA in healthy donors. PCR used 60 Vbeta primers and 13 Jbeta primers. Assay used: immunoSEQ multiplex PCR; TCRdb lists only in-frame clones, some missing. Seen here are under 200,000 clones, 81% observed once, and the top ten hold around 13%. Material: PBMCs. The receptors stem from a woman aged 45-60 years in good health and CMV-seronegative.

This chain connects TRBV7-9 to TRBJ2-7, with TRBD2 matching 11 bases. V trimming: 0 bases; J trimming: 4 bases; junction bases outside the gene matches: 5. This CDR3 comprises 16 residues. Germline CDR1 and CDR2: SEHNR and FQNEAQ (reference sequence). CDR3 protein: CASSLARLAGGYEQYF. CDR3 coding DNA: TGTGCCAGCAGCTTAGCGCGGCTAGCGGGAGGATACGAGCAGTACTTC.

This clone was found a few times. The genes are TRBV29-1 and TRBJ2-2; perhaps TRBD1 as D (5 bases). CDR3 length: 12 amino acids. V was trimmed by 5 bases and J by 7 bases, leaving 11 bases between them. Germline loops: CDR1 SQVTM, CDR2 ANQGSEA. The CDR3 protein is CSVSGAFGELFF. Written as DNA, the CDR3 is TGCAGCGTTAGTGGGGCGTTCGGGGAGCTGTTTTTT.

V and J are TRBV13 and TRBJ2-7; TRBD1 matches at 7 bases. Germline V gene lookup returns CDR1 PRHDT and CDR2 FYEKMQ (reference sequence). V lost 4 bases, J lost 3 bases, and 9 bases stayed unmatched. The CDR3 covers 15 residues. The CDR3 reads CASSSREGGFYEQYF. The CDR3 DNA reads as TGTGCCAGCAGCTCCCGAGAAGGGGGCTTCTACGAGCAGTACTTC.

The CDR3 DNA reads as TGTGCCAGCAGCCGTGGGACTACGGTCCACGAGCAGTACTTC. It is translated as CASSRGTTVHEQYF. This sequence joins TRBV5-4 and TRBJ2-7, with 7 bases fitting TRBD2. CDR1 is SGHNT and CDR2 is YYREEE in the germline V gene (reference sequence). CDR3 length: 14 amino acids. J was trimmed by 5 bases and V by 4 bases; bases with no gene match: 9.

The J gene is TRBJ2-7, the V gene TRBV7-9, with 8 bases that match TRBD1. Trimming took 5 bases from V and 10 from J; bases not matched to a gene: 13. Germline CDR1 and CDR2: SEHNR and FQNEAQ (reference sequence). The CDR3 extends over 14 amino acids. DNA of the CDR3: TGTGCCAGCAGCCGTGGACAGGGCATCGGGGGCCAGTACTTC. Its protein product is CASSRGQGIGGQYF.

This clone came up a few times. Written as DNA, the CDR3 is TGTGCCAGCAGCCGAGGGGCGGGGGGGCCCTTCAATGAGCAGTTCTTC. Translation gives CASSRGAGGPFNEQFF. The chain has TRBV7-2 and TRBJ2-1, with 9 bases aligning to TRBD2. With V trimmed by 5 bases and J by 6 bases, 11 bases remained unmatched. Germline CDR1 SGHTA, CDR2 FQGNSA. The CDR3 is 16 amino acids.

This clone was detected a few times. The chain recombines TRBV27 with TRBJ1-1, with D tentatively TRBD1 (5 bases). Trimming cost V 5 bases and J 0 bases, with 13 bases left between them. Per the germline V gene, CDR1 is MNHEY and CDR2 is SMNVEV (reference sequence). This CDR3 is built from 15 residues. CDR3 in amino acids: CASSPLGHLNTEAFF. CDR3 DNA: TGTGCCAGCAGTCCCCTCGGACACCTGAACACTGAAGCTTTCTTT.

This clone was seen many times. V is TRBV29-1 and J is TRBJ1-2, with 7 nucleotides matching TRBD1. This CDR3 is 18 amino acids long. J was trimmed by 9 bases and V by 1 base; bases with no gene match: 23. Looked up from germline, CDR1 is SQVTM and CDR2 is ANQGSEA. CDR3 sequence reads: CSVEVPDRVGLGSKCYTF. As DNA, the CDR3 is TGCAGCGTTGAAGTCCCTGACAGGGTAGGACTGGGGTCAAAGTGCTACACCTTC.

This chain links TRBV7-3 with TRBJ1-5, with 7 bases fitting TRBD1. The germline gives CDR1 SGHTA, CDR2 FQGTGA. The CDR3 spans 13 residues. J gave up 4 bases and V 10 bases, and 7 bases lay outside the gene matches. As DNA, the CDR3 is TGTGCCACCTCAGGGGGTCCTAATCAGCCCCAGCATTTT. Residues: CATSGGPNQPQHF.

The chain is built from TRBV7-9 and TRBJ2-6; a weak D match, TRBD1 (6 bases). Germline assignment: CDR1 SEHNR and CDR2 FQNEAQ (reference sequence). Trimming removed 2 bases from V and 4 bases from J, with 9 bases in between. The CDR3 consists of 15 residues. This chain's CDR3 is CASSLTGTGANVLTF. In DNA, the CDR3 is TGTGCCAGCAGCTTAACAGGGACCGGGGCCAACGTCCTGACTTTC.

Only a few counts were recorded for this clone. The chain combines TRBV28 with TRBJ2-2, with 9 bases that match TRBD2. V trimming: 8 bases; J trimming: 2 bases; junction bases outside the gene matches: 6. The CDR3 spans 15 residues. Germline CDR1 reads MDHEN; CDR2 reads SYDVKM. This chain's CDR3 is CASSLAGLNTGELFF. The CDR3 region has the DNA TGTGCCAGCTCCCTAGCGGGGCTTAACACCGGGGAGCTGTTTTTT. The whole variable domain, remainder taken from reference TRBV28 and TRBJ2-2, is DVKVTQSSRYLVKRTGEKVFLECVQDMDHENMFWYRQDPGLGLRLIYFSYDVKMKEKGDIPEGYSVSREKKERFSLILESASTNQTSMYLCASSLAGLNTGELFFGEGSRLTVL.

The chain recombines TRBV28 with TRBJ1-2; 10 nucleotides align to TRBD1. The germline gives CDR1 MDHEN, CDR2 SYDVKM. The ends lost 6 bases at V and 5 bases at J; junction bases unmatched: 6. CDR3 length: 14 amino acids. The CDR3 here is CASRRGQGIYGYTF. The CDR3 DNA follows: TGTGCCAGCAGAAGGGGACAGGGGATATATGGCTACACCTTC.

The chain carries TRBV28 and TRBJ2-7; 8 bases agree with TRBD1. Losses at the gene ends were 6 bases for V and 9 bases for J; bases not matched to a gene: 13. Germline CDR1 is MDHEN and CDR2 is SYDVKM. The CDR3 sequence is 14 residues long. CDR3 coding DNA: TGTGCCAGCAGCCTCTTGGGGCAGGGGGCGAGGCAGTACTTC. Its protein is CASSLLGQGARQYF.

V and J are TRBV9 and TRBJ2-3, with D possibly being TRBD1 (5 bases). The CDR3 extends over 17 amino acids. Trimming took off 3 bases at V and 1 base at J, with 18 bases between the two ends. Germline assignment: CDR1 SGDLS and CDR2 YYNGEE. The CDR3 DNA follows: TGTGCCAGCAGCGCCCGTACAGGTTGGAGTGGCACAGATACGCAGTATTTT. As protein: CASSARTGWSGTDTQYF.

As DNA, the CDR3 is TGTGCCAGCATCGGACGGAAGGGGGCCGGGGAGCTGTTTTTT. Translated: CASIGRKGAGELFF. V is TRBV6-1 and J is TRBJ2-2; D may be TRBD1 (6 bases). The CDR3 runs to 14 residues. V was cut by 7 bases and J by 6 bases, with 15 bases left in between. Germline V gene data show CDR1 as MNHNS and CDR2 as SASEGT.

This chain links TRBV5-1 with TRBJ1-1; no clear D. CDR1 is SGHRS and CDR2 is YFSETQ in the germline V gene. The V end was cut by 0 bases, the J end by 1 base, with 10 bases between. This CDR3 has 15 residues. CDR3 loop: CASSLEVEENTEAFF. The CDR3 nucleotides read TGCGCCAGCAGCTTGGAGGTCGAGGAGAACACTGAAGCTTTCTTT.

This rearrangement joins TRBV19 to TRBJ1-5, with a possible D match to TRBD1 (5 bases). Germline CDR1 LNHDA, CDR2 SQIVND (reference sequence). The CDR3 is 15 residues long. The V end was cut by 2 bases, the J end by 3 bases, with 11 bases between. CDR3 coding DNA: TGTGCCAGTAGTATATCTGCAGGGTTCAATCAGCCCCAGCATTTT. This encodes CASSISAGFNQPQHF.

The chain joins TRBV5-4 to TRBJ2-2; tentative D call: TRBD1 (5 bases). This CDR3 contains 16 residues. Trimming left V 4 bases short and J 3 bases short, with 16 bases between. The V gene's germline CDR1 is SGHNT and CDR2 YYREEE (reference sequence). CDR3 coding DNA: TGTGCCAGCAGCCTTCCAAGTCTCAGGGACACCGGGGAGCTGTTTTTT. Encoded protein: CASSLPSLRDTGELFF.

The chain carries TRBV5-1 and TRBJ2-6; a possible D gene is TRBD1 (6 bases). In germline, CDR1 is SGHRS, CDR2 YFSETQ. The CDR3 sequence is 16 residues long. Trimming shortened V by 5 bases and J by 4 bases, and 16 bases separated the two germline ends. CDR3 amino acids: CASRRSDSSGANVLTF. CDR3 in DNA: TGCGCCAGCAGGCGCTCGGACAGCTCGGGGGCCAACGTCCTGACTTTC.